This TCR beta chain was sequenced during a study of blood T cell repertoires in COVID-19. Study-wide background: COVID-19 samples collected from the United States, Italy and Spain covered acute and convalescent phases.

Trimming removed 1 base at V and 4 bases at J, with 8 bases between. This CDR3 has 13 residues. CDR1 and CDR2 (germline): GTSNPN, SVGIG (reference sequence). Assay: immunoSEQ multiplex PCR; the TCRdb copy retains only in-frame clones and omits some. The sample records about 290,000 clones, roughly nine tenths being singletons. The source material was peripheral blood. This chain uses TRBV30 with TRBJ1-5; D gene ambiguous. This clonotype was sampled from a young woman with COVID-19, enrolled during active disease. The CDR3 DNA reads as TGTGCCTGGAGTGGCGGGTGGAATCAGCCCCAGCATTTT. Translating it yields CAWSGGWNQPQHF.